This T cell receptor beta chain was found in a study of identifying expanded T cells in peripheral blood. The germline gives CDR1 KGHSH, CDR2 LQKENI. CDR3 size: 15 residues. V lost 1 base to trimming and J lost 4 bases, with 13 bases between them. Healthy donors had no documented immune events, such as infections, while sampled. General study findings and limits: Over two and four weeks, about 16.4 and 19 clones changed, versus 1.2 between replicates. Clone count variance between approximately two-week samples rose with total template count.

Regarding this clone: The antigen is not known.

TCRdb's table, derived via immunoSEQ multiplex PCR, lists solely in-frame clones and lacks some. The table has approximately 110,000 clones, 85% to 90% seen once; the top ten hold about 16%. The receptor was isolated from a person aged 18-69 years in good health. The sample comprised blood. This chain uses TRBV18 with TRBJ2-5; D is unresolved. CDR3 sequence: CASSPLRGGGETQYF. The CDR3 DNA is TGTGCCAGCTCACCACTTCGTGGTGGCGGAGAGACCCAGTACTTC. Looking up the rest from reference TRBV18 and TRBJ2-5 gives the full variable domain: NAGVMQNPRHLVRRRGQEARLRCSPMKGHSHVYWYRQLPEEGLKFMVYLQKENIIDESGMPKERFSAEFPKEGPSILRIQQVVRGDSAAYFCASSPLRGGGETQYFGPGTRLLVL.